The clone carrying this T cell receptor beta chain was observed a handful of times. Its antigen is undetermined. This sample was taken from a study of early T cells in non-severe SARS-CoV-2 infection. Points from the study as a whole: VDJdb matching, biased toward anti-spike CD8 responses, missed private and CD4 specificities.

Tagging with unique molecular identifiers was applied to individual cDNA molecules. TCRdb analysed the 5' RACE reads with MiXCR anew, one entry per CDR3 protein. The sample shows over 60,000 distinct CDR3 sequences, around 10% of them seen only once. The CDR3 runs 12 residues. Germline V CDR1 and CDR2: SEHNR, FQNEAQ (reference sequence). V gave up 6 bases and J gave up 3 bases, with 8 bases separating them. The origin of this receptor is an adult who was a healthcare worker with PCR-confirmed SARS-CoV-2 infection or an uninfected control (not recorded which). The chain joins TRBV7-9 to TRBJ1-1; D is unresolved. Specimen: whole blood, collected at baseline. The CDR3 here is CASSYGDTEAFF. CDR3 nucleotide sequence: TGTGCCAGCAGTTACGGGGACACTGAAGCTTTCTTT.